This T cell receptor beta chain came from a study of blood T cell repertoires in COVID-19. Clones were read by immunoSEQ multiplex PCR, and TCRdb kept only the in-frame ones, dropping some. This sample carries over 45,000 clones, roughly 86% of them seen once, and the ten largest clones take 3% to 4.5%. The source is a man aged 35-49 years with COVID-19, enrolled during active disease. What was sequenced was peripheral blood.

In nucleotides, the CDR3 is TGTGCCAGCAGCTCACCGACAGGGGTCGAATCCTACGAGCAGTACTTC. Its translation is CASSSPTGVESYEQYF. The chain couples TRBV11-2 to TRBJ2-7, with 8 bases that match TRBD1. Germline-derived CDR1 and CDR2 are SGHAT and FQNNGV. V lost 4 bases to trimming and J lost 1 base; unmatched junction nucleotides: 9. The CDR3 has 16 amino acids.